This TCR beta chain was identified in a study of T cells in Graves' hyperthyroidism and ophthalmopathy. Across the whole study: Before treatment of any kind, peripheral blood was taken at initial diagnosis.

Uncontrolled infection, other autoimmune disease, pregnancy and lactation each barred patients from inclusion. From RNA transcripts, TCR beta CDR3 regions were amplified. HTBI primers were employed in a first-round RT-PCR of the TCR CDR3. TCRdb re-called the multiplex PCR reads through MiXCR, storing one row per CDR3 protein. The top ten hold around 55% of the sample, which has under 350,000 distinct CDR3 sequences, about 18% seen once. Study results and limitations: The model predicted ophthalmopathy a median 6.5 months before onset.

Germline loops: CDR1 MNHEY, CDR2 SVGEGT. V shed 5 bases and J shed 5 bases, with 10 bases lying between them. This CDR3 is built from 12 residues. This clonotype was observed at least ten times. Its target is unknown. V gene TRBV6-2 or TRBV6-3 combines with J gene TRBJ2-7; D not resolved. This sequence originates from a woman aged 55-69 years with Graves' ophthalmopathy. Sequencing was done on a sample of blood. In nucleotides, the CDR3 is TGTGCCAGCAGTCCTATAAGACACGAGCAGTACTTC. Protein sequence: CASSPIRHEQYF.